The subject of this entry is one T cell receptor (beta chain). The antigen is undetermined. The data derive from a study of blood T cells in healthy people across ages. Study overall: Per two T cells, template switching captured roughly one barcoded beta molecule. Study outcomes and limitations: PBMCs were not sorted, which prevented a conclusive comparison of naive versus antigen-experienced cells.

The second PCR ran about 6 to 11 cycles with a sample-barcoded 5' primer and J-beta primers. Using its own MiXCR run on the 5' RACE reads, TCRdb lists one record per CDR3 protein. This table has roughly 1.5 million distinct CDR3 sequences, about 45% appearing once. CDR1 is MNHEY, CDR2 SMNVEV, per germline (reference sequence). CDR3 length: 16 amino acids. With 1 base clipped from V and 5 bases from J, the junction kept 6 bases outside the gene matches. The chain is built from TRBV27 and TRBJ1-4; TRBD1 aligns across 8 bases. Sequencing was done on a sample of blood. This TCR was recovered from a woman aged 18-29 years in good health. CDR3 bases: TGTGCCAGCAGTTTATATGGACAGGGCGTAAATGAAAAACTGTTTTTT. Protein: CASSLYGQGVNEKLFF.